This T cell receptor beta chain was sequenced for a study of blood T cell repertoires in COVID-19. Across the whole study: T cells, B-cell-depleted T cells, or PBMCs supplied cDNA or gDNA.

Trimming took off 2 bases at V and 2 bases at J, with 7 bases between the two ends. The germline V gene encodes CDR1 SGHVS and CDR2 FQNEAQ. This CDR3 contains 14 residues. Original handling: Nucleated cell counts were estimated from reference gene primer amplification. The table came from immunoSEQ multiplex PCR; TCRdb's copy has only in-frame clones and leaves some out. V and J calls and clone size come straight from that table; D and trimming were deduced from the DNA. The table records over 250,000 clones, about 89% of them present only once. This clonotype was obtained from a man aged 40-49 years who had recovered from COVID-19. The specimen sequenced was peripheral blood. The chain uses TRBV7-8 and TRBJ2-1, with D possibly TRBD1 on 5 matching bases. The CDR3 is CASSLSRAYNEQFF. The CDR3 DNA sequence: TGTGCCAGCAGCTTAAGCAGGGCCTACAATGAGCAGTTCTTC.